The 30 T cell receptor beta chains below come from one sample, sequenced in a study of blood T cell repertoires in COVID-19. The assay was immunoSEQ multiplex PCR, and TCRdb's table has in-frame clones only and misses some. Here the sample spans more than 250,000 clones, 80% to 90% being singletons. Material: PBMCs or T cells enriched from blood (not recorded which). Receptor source: a woman aged 18-30 years who had recovered from COVID-19.

The rearrangement links TRBV30 to TRBJ1-5; no reliable D call. Germline CDR1 reads GTSNPN; CDR2 reads SVGIG (reference sequence). V was clipped by 3 bases and J by 6 bases, with 12 bases between them. The CDR3 spans 13 residues. CDR3 amino acids: CAWSRGKVQPQHF. CDR3 nucleotides: TGTGCCTGGAGCCGGGGAAAGGTTCAGCCCCAGCATTTT.

The V gene is TRBV5-1, the J gene TRBJ2-7, with a possible D match to TRBD1 (6 bases). Trimming took 4 bases from V and 1 from J, leaving 15 bases between them. CDR3 length: 15 residues. Per the germline V gene, CDR1 is SGHRS and CDR2 is YFSETQ. The CDR3 loop reads CASSDGKTGSYEQYF. The CDR3 coding sequence is TGCGCCAGCAGCGACGGTAAGACAGGATCCTACGAGCAGTACTTC.

This clone was detected only once. This chain joins TRBV4-1 and TRBJ2-2; D perhaps matches TRBD2 (5 bases). This CDR3 contains 15 residues. The germline V gene has CDR1 MGHRA and CDR2 YSYEKL. With 2 bases removed from V and 4 bases from J, the gap between germline ends came to 11 bases. CDR3 nucleotides: TGCGCCAGCAGCCAATCTGCCGGGGTCACCGGGGAGCTGTTTTTT. This codes for CASSQSAGVTGELFF.

The genes are TRBV12-5 and TRBJ2-7; weak D call: TRBD2 (6 bases). V dropped 4 bases and J dropped 6 bases, with 25 bases sitting between them. Looked up from germline, CDR1 is LGHNT and CDR2 is FRNRAP. There are 17 residues in the CDR3. The CDR3 region is CASGSGGVRGSGCEQYF. The CDR3 DNA sequence: TGTGCTAGTGGTTCCGGAGGGGTGCGGGGTAGCGGTTGCGAGCAGTACTTC.

This chain uses TRBV5-5 with TRBJ2-3; D is undetermined. Trimming removed 1 base at V and 3 bases at J, with 12 bases between. CDR1 and CDR2 (germline): SGHKS, YYEKEE (reference sequence). This CDR3 is built from 15 residues. CDR3 nucleotides: TGTGCCAGCAGCTTGTTGGCCATCGCTACAGATACGCAGTATTTT. As protein: CASSLLAIATDTQYF.

This rearrangement joins TRBV28 to TRBJ1-6; no clear D gene. Trimming stripped 7 bases from V and 6 bases from J, with 13 bases between. Germline V gene lookup returns CDR1 MDHEN and CDR2 SYDVKM. The CDR3 covers 14 residues. Here the CDR3 reads CASKSAGINSPLHF. Here the CDR3 DNA reads TGTGCCAGCAAATCGGCGGGTATTAATTCACCCCTCCACTTT.

This sequence joins TRBV27 and TRBJ2-1; 12 nucleotides match TRBD1. The CDR3 runs 15 residues. Germline values: CDR1 MNHEY, CDR2 SMNVEV (reference sequence). Trimming at V came to 6 bases and at J to 7 bases, leaving 7 bases not matched to a gene. CDR3: CASSEGTGGLNEQFF. The CDR3 nucleotides are TGTGCCAGCAGCGAGGGGACAGGGGGCCTTAATGAGCAGTTCTTC.

V is TRBV29-1 and J is TRBJ1-2, with unresolved D. Germline V gene data show CDR1 as SQVTM and CDR2 as ANQGSEA. Trimming left V 4 bases short and J 6 bases short, with 12 bases between. The CDR3 is made up of 12 amino acids. CDR3 DNA: TGCAGCGTTGGTACGGTAGCTCATGGCTACACCTTC. Protein product: CSVGTVAHGYTF.

The chain recombines TRBV5-6 with TRBJ1-1, with 10 bases that match TRBD1. Germline V gene lookup returns CDR1 SGHDT and CDR2 YYEEEE. This CDR3 spans 16 amino acids. Losses at the gene ends were 4 bases for V and 5 bases for J; bases not matched to a gene: 11. This chain's CDR3 is CASSGTGALRGTEAFF. The CDR3 nucleotides are TGTGCCAGCAGCGGGACAGGGGCCCTCAGGGGAACTGAAGCTTTCTTT.

This clone has just a few counts. The chain couples TRBV7-8 to TRBJ2-7; possibly TRBD2 for D (6 bases). The V gene lost 2 bases and the J gene lost 4 bases, with 18 bases spanning the gap. This CDR3 spans 16 amino acids. The V gene's germline CDR1 is SGHVS and CDR2 FQNEAQ. CDR3 amino acids: CASSLKSEGIYYEQYF. The DNA for the CDR3 is TGTGCCAGCAGCTTAAAATCGGAGGGGATCTATTACGAGCAGTACTTC.

Concerning this clone: A read error may account for a junction end that differs from germline. This rearrangement joins TRBV20-1 to TRBJ1-2; TRBD1 agrees at 7 bases. The CDR3 is 10 residues long. Germline V CDR1 and CDR2: DFQATT, SNEGSKA (reference sequence). The CDR3 protein is CSAARGQIMF. As DNA, the CDR3 is TGCAGTGCTGCCAGGGGACAGATCATGTTC.

Here the CDR3 DNA reads TGTGCCAGCAGCCACCTGGTCCTAACTAATTCACCCCTCCACTTT. Translated, it gives CASSHLVLTNSPLHF. This chain uses TRBV6-2 or TRBV6-3 with TRBJ1-6; D is uncertain. This CDR3 has 15 amino acids. V shed 6 bases and J shed 6 bases, with 15 bases lying between them. Germline CDR1 and CDR2: MNHEY and SVGEGT.

This clone was seen a handful of times. This chain uses TRBV10-3 with TRBJ2-3, with 16 bases matching TRBD2. Per germline, CDR1 ENHRY and CDR2 SYGVKD. V lost 4 bases, J lost 4 bases, and 5 bases stayed unmatched. The CDR3 contains 17 residues. The CDR3 DNA reads TGTGCCATCAGTGGCGGGACTAGCGGGAGGGTGGCAGATACGCAGTATTTT. The encoded protein is CAISGGTSGRVADTQYF.

This sequence joins TRBV3-1 (or the pseudogene TRBV3-2) and TRBJ2-4, with 7 bases that match TRBD1. The CDR3 loop spans 13 amino acids. Germline CDR1 is LGHDT and CDR2 is YNNKEL (reference sequence). The V gene end was trimmed by 4 bases and the J gene end by 8 bases; junction bases not matched to a gene: 5. The CDR3 region is CASSPLTGDIQYF. CDR3 coding DNA: TGTGCCAGCAGCCCCCTCACAGGGGACATTCAGTACTTC.

V and J are TRBV7-2 and TRBJ2-5, with TRBD2 identical over 12 bases. Per germline, CDR1 SGHTA and CDR2 FQGNSA. There are 16 residues in the CDR3. V gave up 10 bases and J gave up 1 base; unmatched junction bases: 10. CDR3 nucleotides: TGTGCCACTCTCCCGGGACTAGCGGGCCCCCAAGAGACCCAGTACTTC. Its translation: CATLPGLAGPQETQYF.

This sequence joins TRBV27 and TRBJ2-7, with a tentative D call TRBD1 (6 bases). V was trimmed by 5 bases and J by 3 bases, leaving 14 bases between them. CDR3 length: 14 residues. Germline V gene sequence: CDR1 MNHEY, CDR2 SMNVEV (reference sequence). The CDR3 DNA sequence: TGTGCCAGCAGTCCTCGGGACACCTACTACGAGCAGTACTTC. It translates to CASSPRDTYYEQYF.

Of note for this clone: This sample includes further DNA sequences coding for the same CDR3. CDR3 coding DNA: TGTGCCAGCAGTGCGGGACAGATGAACACTGAAGCTTTCTTT. It encodes CASSAGQMNTEAFF. This rearrangement joins TRBV28 to TRBJ1-1; 7 bases fit TRBD1. The CDR3 runs to 14 residues. V shed 5 bases, J shed 0 bases, and the junction held 3 bases outside the gene matches. Germline V gene lookup returns CDR1 MDHEN and CDR2 SYDVKM.

The gene calls are TRBV19 and TRBJ2-1; TRBD1 aligns across 7 bases. The CDR3 contains 13 residues. Germline CDR1 and CDR2: LNHDA and SQIVND (reference sequence). The V segment lost 7 bases and the J segment 5 bases; nucleotides outside the gene matches: 5. CDR3 nucleotide sequence: TGTGCCAGTACTCGGGACAGTCACAATGAGCAGTTCTTC. This encodes CASTRDSHNEQFF.

The chain recombines TRBV27 with TRBJ2-7; a possible D gene is TRBD1 (5 bases). The CDR3 has 14 residues. Per the germline V gene, CDR1 is MNHEY and CDR2 is SMNVEV (reference sequence). Trimming took off 5 bases at V and 2 bases at J, with 13 bases between the two ends. The CDR3 is CASSGRQLPYEQYF. DNA of the CDR3: TGTGCCAGCAGTGGGCGACAGTTACCCTACGAGCAGTACTTC.

The chain employs TRBV27 and TRBJ1-2; a possible D gene is TRBD1 (5 bases). The CDR3 consists of 13 residues. V was cut by 6 bases and J by 4 bases, with 12 bases left in between. The germline V gene has CDR1 MNHEY and CDR2 SMNVEV (reference sequence). The CDR3 spells CASSRDSIYGYTF. The CDR3 DNA is TGTGCCAGCAGCCGAGACAGCATCTATGGCTACACCTTC.

J is TRBJ2-2 and V is TRBV9; 7 bases are shared with TRBD2. Germline V lookup: CDR1 SGDLS, CDR2 YYNGEE. The CDR3 consists of 16 residues. Trimming cost V 1 base and J 3 bases; bases outside gene matches: 6. This CDR3 reads CASSVYAGEYTGELFF. DNA for the CDR3: TGTGCCAGCAGCGTATATGCGGGAGAGTACACCGGGGAGCTGTTTTTT.

This rearrangement joins TRBV6-6 to TRBJ1-2; TRBD1 matches at 7 bases. The CDR3 runs to 14 residues. Germline V lookup: CDR1 MNHNY, CDR2 SVGAGI (reference sequence). Losses at the gene ends were 0 bases for V and 4 bases for J; bases not matched to a gene: 2. CDR3 residues: CASSYSGTVYGYTF. The CDR3 region has the DNA TGTGCCAGCAGTTACTCAGGGACAGTCTATGGCTACACCTTC.

The rearrangement uses TRBV9 and TRBJ2-2, with D hard to call. CDR1 is SGDLS, CDR2 YYNGEE, per germline. V was trimmed by 0 bases and J by 6 bases, leaving 9 bases between them. The CDR3 runs to 14 residues. The CDR3, as DNA: TGTGCCAGCAGCGTAGCCCCCTCCCCCGGGGAGCTGTTTTTT. Translating it yields CASSVAPSPGELFF.

The chain carries TRBV14 and TRBJ1-4; D not resolved. Looked up from germline, CDR1 is SGHDN and CDR2 is FVKESK. This CDR3 spans 13 amino acids. The V end was cut by 1 base, the J end by 8 bases, with 8 bases between. The CDR3 region is CASSQGAGEKLFF. The CDR3 DNA reads TGTGCCAGCAGCCAAGGTGCCGGGGAAAAACTGTTTTTT.

The chain recombines TRBV2 with TRBJ1-1; possible D gene TRBD1, 5 bases. Trimming left V 6 bases short and J 1 base short, with 12 bases between. This CDR3 has 14 residues. The V gene's germline CDR1 is SNHLY and CDR2 FYNNEI. The CDR3 DNA follows: TGTGCCAGCAGGCCGGTGGGGGGGAACACTGAAGCTTTCTTT. Protein sequence: CASRPVGGNTEAFF.

This chain uses TRBV30 with TRBJ2-7; the match to TRBD1 covers 8 bases. Germline V gene sequence: CDR1 GTSNPN, CDR2 SVGIG (reference sequence). Germline trimming cut 5 bases from V and 1 base from J; bases unmatched to any gene: 7. This CDR3 contains 14 residues. The CDR3 spells CAWGDRMGSYEQYF. CDR3 coding DNA: TGTGCCTGGGGGGACAGGATGGGGTCCTACGAGCAGTACTTC.

This chain uses TRBV10-3 with TRBJ2-5, with 7 bases lining up with TRBD2. Looked up from germline, CDR1 is ENHRY and CDR2 is SYGVKD. The junction had 3 bases not matched to a gene; V was cut back by 8 bases and J by 0 bases. CDR3 length: 13 amino acids. CDR3 DNA: TGTGCCATCTCGGCGGGGGACCAAGAGACCCAGTACTTC. Encoded protein: CAISAGDQETQYF.

The J gene is TRBJ2-3, the V gene TRBV4-2; 9 bases match TRBD2. The CDR3 sequence is 16 residues long. Germline trimming cut 1 base from V and 1 base from J; bases unmatched to any gene: 3. Germline CDR1 reads LGHNA; CDR2 reads YNFKEQ. Here the CDR3 DNA reads TGTGCCAGCAGCCAAGTAAGGACTAGCGGCACAGATACGCAGTATTTT. Its translation: CASSQVRTSGTDTQYF.

The V call is TRBV20-1, the J call TRBJ2-5, with D unclear. Germline loops: CDR1 DFQATT, CDR2 SNEGSKA (reference sequence). The V gene lost 6 bases and the J gene lost 3 bases, with 8 bases spanning the gap. This CDR3 spans 11 amino acids. The CDR3 DNA is TGCAGTGCCCGCGGAGAAGAGACCCAGTACTTC. Translating it yields CSARGEETQYF.

The J gene is TRBJ1-2, the V gene TRBV5-4, with 7 nucleotides matching TRBD1. V gave up 4 bases and J gave up 7 bases; unmatched junction bases: 4. The length of the CDR3 is 12 residues. The germline V gene encodes CDR1 SGHNT and CDR2 YYREEE (reference sequence). The CDR3 DNA reads TGTGCCAGCAGCCAGGGGGGCGGTGGCTACACCTTC. The encoded protein is CASSQGGGGYTF. Looking up the rest from reference TRBV5-4 and TRBJ1-2 gives the full variable domain: ETGVTQSPTHLIKTRGQQVTLRCSSQSGHNTVSWYQQALGQGPQFIFQYYREEENGRGNFPPRFSGLQFPNYSSELNVNALELDDSALYLCASSQGGGGYTFGSGTRLTVV.